The clone carrying this TCR beta chain showed up many times. The antigen is undetermined. This sample is drawn from a study of T cells in Graves' hyperthyroidism and ophthalmopathy. Study observations and caveats: Among thyroid clonotypes expanded above 0.001, most also appeared in blood. A model of 13 V-J pairs discriminated ophthalmopathy from stable hyperthyroidism. Ophthalmopathy got predicted by the model a median approximately six months before its onset.

Researchers took RNA transcripts and amplified the TCR beta CDR3 regions from them. First-round RT-PCR with HTBI primers amplified the TCR CDR3 region. TCRdb re-analysed the multiplex PCR reads in MiXCR, keeping a single row per CDR3 protein. This sample yields about 350,000 distinct CDR3 sequences, of which about a sixth are seen a single time; approximately 30% belongs to the top ten. The CDR3 extends over 14 amino acids. The ends were cut back, 8 bases at V and 4 bases at J, with 17 bases in the middle. CDR1 is SNHLY and CDR2 is FYNNEI in the germline V gene. This clonotype was obtained from a woman in her twenties or thirties with Graves' hyperthyroidism that later progressed to Graves' ophthalmopathy. The chain couples TRBV2 to TRBJ2-5; D is perhaps TRBD1 or TRBD2 (6 bases each). The sample was blood. DNA for the CDR3: TGTGCCAGCCGCCCATCATGGGGGGCAGAGACCCAGTACTTC. Protein: CASRPSWGAETQYF. The variable domain in full, with the rest retrieved from reference TRBV2 and TRBJ2-5, is EPEVTQTPSHQVTQMGQEVILRCVPISNHLYFYWYRQILGQKVEFLVSFYNNEISEKSEIFDDQFSVERPDGSNFTLKIRSTKLEDSAMYFCASRPSWGAETQYFGPGTRLLVL.